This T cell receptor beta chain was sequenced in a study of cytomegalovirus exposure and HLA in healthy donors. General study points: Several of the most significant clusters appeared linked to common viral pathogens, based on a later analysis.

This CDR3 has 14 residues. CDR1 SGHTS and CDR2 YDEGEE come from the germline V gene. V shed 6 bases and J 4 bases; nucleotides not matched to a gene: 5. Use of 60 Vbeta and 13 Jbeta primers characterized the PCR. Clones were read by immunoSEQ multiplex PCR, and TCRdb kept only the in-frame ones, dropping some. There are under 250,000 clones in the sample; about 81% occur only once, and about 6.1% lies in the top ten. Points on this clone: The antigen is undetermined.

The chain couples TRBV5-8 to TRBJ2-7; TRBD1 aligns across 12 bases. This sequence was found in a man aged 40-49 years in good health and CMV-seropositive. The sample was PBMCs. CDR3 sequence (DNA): TGTGCCAGCACTAGGGGACAGGGGGCATACGAGCAGTACTTC. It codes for CASTRGQGAYEQYF.